This TCR beta chain was retrieved from a study of blood T cell repertoires in COVID-19. Sequencing was performed with immunoSEQ multiplex PCR; in TCRdb, only in-frame clones are kept and a portion is missing. Here the sample spans about half a million clones, approximately 86% being singletons. CDR1 and CDR2 (germline): SNHLY, FYNNEI. This CDR3 contains 15 residues. V trimming: 4 bases; J trimming: 7 bases; junction bases outside the gene matches: 6. This clone was seen more than once but under ten times. This clonotype originated in a woman aged 60 to 75 who had recovered from COVID-19. The source material was PBMCs or T cells enriched from blood (not recorded which). The chain couples TRBV2 to TRBJ2-2; the match to TRBD2 covers 10 bases. For the CDR3, the DNA is TGTGCCAGCAGTGGAGCGGGGGGGCCCGGCGGGGAGCTGTTTTTT. This codes for CASSGAGGPGGELFF. Full variable domain (rest looked up from reference TRBV2 and TRBJ2-2): EPEVTQTPSHQVTQMGQEVILRCVPISNHLYFYWYRQILGQKVEFLVSFYNNEISEKSEIFDDQFSVERPDGSNFTLKIRSTKLEDSAMYFCASSGAGGPGGELFFGEGSRLTVL.